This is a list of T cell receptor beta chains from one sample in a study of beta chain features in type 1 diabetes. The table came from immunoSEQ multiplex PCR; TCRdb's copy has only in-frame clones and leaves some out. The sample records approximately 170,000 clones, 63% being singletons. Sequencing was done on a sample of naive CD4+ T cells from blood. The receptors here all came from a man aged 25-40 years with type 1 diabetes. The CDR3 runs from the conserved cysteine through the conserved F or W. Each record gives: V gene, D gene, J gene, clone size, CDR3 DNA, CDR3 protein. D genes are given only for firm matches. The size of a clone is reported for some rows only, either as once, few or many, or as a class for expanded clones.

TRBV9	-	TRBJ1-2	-	TGTGCCAGCAGCCCCGGGACGGCCGACTATGGCTACACCTTC	CASSPGTADYGYTF
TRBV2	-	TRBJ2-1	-	TGTGCCAGCAGTGACACAGTGGGCTCCTACAATGAGCAGTTCTTC	CASSDTVGSYNEQFF
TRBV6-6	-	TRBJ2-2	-	TGTGCCAGCAGTTCCCAGGGCCCCGGGGAGCTGTTTTTT	CASSSQGPGELFF
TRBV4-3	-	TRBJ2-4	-	TGCGCCAGCAGCCAAGAGCGGCGGGGCCCGGGCTCCAAAAACATTCAGTACTTC	CASSQERRGPGSKNIQYF
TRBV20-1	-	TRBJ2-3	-	TGCAGTGGGTGGCGCACAGATACGCAGTATTTT	CSGWRTDTQYF
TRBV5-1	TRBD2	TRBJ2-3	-	TGCGCCAGCAGCGGGACTAGCGGGGGGCAGTTGGATACGCAGTATTTT	CASSGTSGGQLDTQYF
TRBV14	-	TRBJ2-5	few	TGTGCCAGCAGCCAAGGCAGGGTAGGGGAGACCCAGTACTTC	CASSQGRVGETQYF
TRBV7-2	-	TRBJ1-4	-	TGTGCCAGCAGACAGGGAGGGACACATAATGAAAAACTGTTTTTT	CASRQGGTHNEKLFF
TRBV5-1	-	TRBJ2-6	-	TGCGCCAGCAGCTTGGCCGGGGCCAACGTCCTGACTTTC	CASSLAGANVLTF
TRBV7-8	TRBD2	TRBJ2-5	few	TGTGCCAGCAGCATCGCGAGCGGGGGCTTGGGGACCCAGTACTTC	CASSIASGGLGTQYF
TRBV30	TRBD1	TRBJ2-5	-	TGTGCCTGGAGTAGGATGGGACAGCGCTCAGAGACCCAGTACTTC	CAWSRMGQRSETQYF
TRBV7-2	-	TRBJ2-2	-	TGTGCCAGCAGCTCGCCCCCGAACACCGGGGAGCTGTTTTTT	CASSSPPNTGELFF
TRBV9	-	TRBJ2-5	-	TGTGCCAGCAGCGCCACAGTGGTAGGGGAGACCCAGTACTTC	CASSATVVGETQYF
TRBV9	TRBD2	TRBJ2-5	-	TGTGCCAGCAGCGTAGTGGGCAGCGGGGGGCTGGAGACCCAGTACTTC	CASSVVGSGGLETQYF
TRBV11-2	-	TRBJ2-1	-	TGTGCCAGCAGCTTAGATCTCGGCATGAGCTCCTACAATGAGCAGTTCTTC	CASSLDLGMSSYNEQFF
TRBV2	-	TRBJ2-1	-	TGTGCCAGTGATACTATGACGGTCCATGAGCAGTTCTTC	CASDTMTVHEQFF